The present T cell receptor (beta chain) was sequenced within a study of beta chain features in type 1 diabetes. Study-level results: Patients showed naive, central memory and Treg TCRB repertoires that appeared more similar than those of healthy donors.

This CDR3 is built from 14 residues. The V end was cut by 0 bases, the J end by 6 bases, with 12 bases between. The germline V gene has CDR1 SGHDN and CDR2 FVKESK. Expressed TCRB transcripts were sequenced because the entire RNA isolate underwent reverse transcription. The assay was immunoSEQ multiplex PCR, and TCRdb's table has in-frame clones only and misses some. Seen here are under 400,000 clones, around 20% observed once, and the top ten hold 0.044%. This clone has just a few counts. Its target is unknown. Sampling consisted of one heparinised blood draw per donor, averaging roughly 110 mL. The receptor comes from a woman between 18 and 29 years old in good health. Input material: naive CD4+ T cells from blood. The chain is built from TRBV14 and TRBJ2-7; perhaps TRBD2 as D (5 bases). This chain's CDR3 is CASSQENRGAEQYF. CDR3 coding DNA: TGTGCCAGCAGCCAAGAAAACCGGGGAGCCGAGCAGTACTTC. Filled out from reference TRBV14 and TRBJ2-7, the complete variable domain reads EAGVTQFPSHSVIEKGQTVTLRCDPISGHDNLYWYRRVMGKEIKFLLHFVKESKQDESGMPNNRFLAERTGGTYSTLKVQPAELEDSGVYFCASSQENRGAEQYFGPGTRLTVT.